This is a list of T cell receptor beta chains from one sample in a study of response to subunit inactivated influenza vaccine. TCRdb independently ran MiXCR on the RT-PCR reads; one entry per CDR3 protein. The data contain roughly 550,000 distinct CDR3 sequences, around a quarter of them singletons. These data are also associated with another study on T cells expressing NK-cell markers.

The sequenced sample was CD4+ T cells sorted from PBMCs, obtained roughly 13 days after vaccination. These receptors came from a man in his fifties who received an inactivated influenza vaccine. Each CDR3 is given with its conserved first and last residue. The order of the fields is D gene, clone size, J gene, V gene, CDR3 protein, CDR3 DNA. D genes are given only for firm matches. The size entry is marked missing in some rows and otherwise reads once, few, many or a size class.

TRBD2 | few | TRBJ2-1 | TRBV20-1 | CSAPTGGGFYNEQFF | TGCAGTGCCCCCACGGGGGGGGGCTTCTACAATGAGCAGTTCTTC
TRBD1 | few | TRBJ2-2 | TRBV7-2 | CASSLMGQGAGELFF | TGTGCCAGCAGCTTAATGGGACAGGGTGCCGGGGAGCTGTTTTTT
. | few | TRBJ2-1 | TRBV30 | CACRRPSSYNEQFF | TGTGCCTGCCGAAGACCTAGCTCCTACAATGAGCAGTTCTTC
. | few | TRBJ2-3 | TRBV5-1 | CASSHDRVDTDTQYF | TGCGCCAGCAGCCACGACAGAGTCGACACAGATACGCAGTATTTT
TRBD1 | few | TRBJ2-7 | TRBV5-6 | CASSFRDRGTYEQYF | TGTGCCAGCAGCTTCCGGGACAGGGGGACTTACGAGCAGTACTTC
. | . | TRBJ1-3 | TRBV27 | CASSNSPIVWRPRGGNTIYF | TGTGCCAGCAGTAACTCACCCATCGTGTGGCGACCGAGGGGAGGAAACACCATATATTTT
TRBD2 | . | TRBJ2-7 | TRBV27 | CASSSQAGGPRYEQYF | TGTGCCAGCAGTTCCCAAGCGGGAGGGCCTCGGTACGAGCAGTACTTC
. | . | TRBJ2-3 | TRBV7-2 | CASSGGLILGVTQYF | TGTGCCAGCAGTGGCGGTCTCATCCTGGGGGTTACGCAGTATTTT
TRBD1 | few | TRBJ2-5 | TRBV14 | CASSRHPQGSETQYF | TGTGCCAGCAGCCGACACCCACAGGGGTCAGAGACCCAGTACTTC
. | few | TRBJ1-1 | TRBV29-1 | CSVLGATEAFF | TGCAGCGTACTGGGCGCCACTGAAGCTTTCTTT
TRBD2 | . | TRBJ2-3 | TRBV7-8 | CASSFVAGGSADTQYF | TGTGCCAGCAGCTTTGTAGCGGGGGGTAGTGCAGATACGCAGTATTTT
. | . | TRBJ2-7 | TRBV4-2 | CASSHDKDYEQYF | TGTGCCAGCAGCCACGACAAGGACTACGAGCAGTACTTC
TRBD1 | few | TRBJ2-5 | TRBV29-1 | CSTKGRAGGDQETQYF | TGCAGCACGAAAGGTCGGGCAGGGGGCGACCAAGAGACCCAGTACTTC
. | . | TRBJ1-5 | TRBV2 | CASSSTGRNQPQHF | TGTGCCAGCAGTTCGACGGGTCGCAATCAGCCCCAGCATTTT
. | . | TRBJ2-4 | TRBV28 | CASGYRVGNIQYF | TGTGCCAGCGGATACAGGGTCGGAAACATTCAGTACTTC
. | few | TRBJ1-2 | TRBV30 | CAWSVRGRVAYGYTF | TGTGCCTGGAGTGTCAGAGGCAGGGTCGCCTATGGCTACACCTTC
. | many | TRBJ2-3 | TRBV20-1 | CSARDPTRENTQYF | TGCAGTGCTAGAGATCCCACCCGGGAAAATACGCAGTATTTT
. | . | TRBJ2-5 | TRBV5-1 | CASSLGAAVQETQYF | TGCGCCAGCAGCTTGGGGGCAGCGGTCCAAGAGACCCAGTACTTC
TRBD1 | . | TRBJ2-7 | TRBV15 | CATSRDRARGYEQYF | TGTGCCACCAGCAGAGATAGAGCCAGGGGGTACGAGCAGTACTTC
TRBD1 | few | TRBJ1-6 | TRBV11-2 | CASSLDGAGGFYNSPLHF | TGTGCCAGCAGCTTAGATGGGGCAGGGGGGTTCTATAATTCACCCCTCCACTTT
. | few | TRBJ2-7 | TRBV29-1 | CSVVGSYEQYF | TGCAGCGTTGTAGGTTCCTACGAGCAGTACTTC
TRBD1 | few | TRBJ1-4 | TRBV20-1 | CSAKRTGREKLFF | TGCAGTGCTAAGAGGACAGGGAGGGAAAAACTGTTTTTT
. | . | TRBJ1-1 | TRBV6-5 | CASRFSPENTEAFF | TGTGCCAGCAGGTTCTCCCCCGAGAATACTGAAGCTTTCTTT
TRBD1 | . | TRBJ2-7 | TRBV5-1 | CASSLRQGSSYEQYF | TGCGCCAGCAGCCTACGACAGGGTAGCTCCTACGAGCAGTACTTC
TRBD1 | . | TRBJ2-3 | TRBV7-3 | CASSPGPTGITDTQYF | TGTGCCAGCAGCCCTGGGCCGACAGGGATCACAGATACGCAGTATTTT
TRBD1 | . | TRBJ2-5 | TRBV5-1 | CASSSGQGAPGETQYF | TGCGCCAGCAGTTCTGGACAGGGGGCCCCAGGAGAGACCCAGTACTTC
. | many | TRBJ1-1 | TRBV10-3 | CAISDGVGKSTEAFF | TGTGCCATCAGTGACGGCGTGGGGAAGAGCACTGAAGCTTTCTTT
. | . | TRBJ2-7 | TRBV20-1 | CSARDLGHNTGEQYF | TGCAGTGCTAGAGATCTTGGACACAATACGGGGGAGCAGTACTTC
TRBD1 | . | TRBJ1-2 | TRBV7-9 | CASSPTGARGYGYTF | TGTGCCAGCAGCCCGACAGGGGCCCGGGGCTATGGCTACACCTTC
. | once | TRBJ2-7 | TRBV20-1 | CSARAGDSYEQYF | TGCAGTGCCAGAGCCGGGGATTCCTACGAGCAGTACTTC
. | . | TRBJ2-3 | TRBV7-3 | CASSLRAWGDSSESDTQYF | TGTGCCAGCAGCTTAAGAGCCTGGGGGGACTCCTCAGAGTCAGATACGCAGTATTTT
. | few | TRBJ2-1 | TRBV4-3 | CASSQPGLTEQFF | TGCGCCAGCAGCCAGCCAGGGTTGACTGAGCAGTTCTTC
TRBD2 | few | TRBJ2-7 | TRBV20-1 | CSARDARLAGFEQYF | TGCAGTGCTAGAGACGCGAGGCTAGCGGGCTTCGAGCAGTACTTC
. | few | TRBJ1-1 | TRBV6-1 | CASSEAVRPEAFF | TGTGCCAGCAGTGAAGCGGTGCGGCCTGAAGCTTTCTTT
. | . | TRBJ1-1 | TRBV3-1 | CASSQSRGNEAFF | TGTGCCAGCAGCCAATCCAGGGGTAATGAAGCTTTCTTT
. | few | TRBJ2-7 | TRBV7-7 | CASSEQRGGGYEQYF | TGTGCTAGCAGCGAGCAAAGGGGGGGCGGATACGAGCAGTACTTC
TRBD1 | . | TRBJ1-1 | TRBV20-1 | CSAKRPRGQARIGAFF | TGCAGTGCTAAAAGACCGAGGGGACAGGCCCGCATAGGAGCTTTCTTT
. | . | TRBJ1-2 | TRBV4-3 | CASSQEGGSYGYTF | TGCGCCAGCAGCCAAGAGGGGGGGAGCTATGGCTACACCTTC
. | . | TRBJ2-3 | TRBV2 | CASSPRDTRTDTQYF | TGTGCCAGCAGTCCCCGGGACACTCGCACAGATACGCAGTATTTT
. | . | TRBJ2-1 | TRBV6-1 | CASSAYMGGSSYNEQFF | TGTGCCAGCAGTGCCTACATGGGGGGATCCTCCTACAATGAGCAGTTCTTC
. | . | TRBJ2-7 | TRBV7-2 | CASSLAGTTGEQYF | TGTGCCAGCAGCTTAGCAGGAACAACCGGCGAGCAGTACTTC
TRBD1 | . | TRBJ1-1 | TRBV6-1 | CASSGPGQGTEAFF | TGTGCCAGCAGTGGCCCCGGACAGGGCACTGAAGCTTTCTTT
TRBD2 | few | TRBJ2-2 | TRBV6-2/TRBV6-3 | CASSYFRIRGSGSASTGELFF | TGTGCCAGCAGTTACTTTCGAATTAGGGGAAGCGGGAGCGCGAGCACCGGGGAGCTGTTTTTT
. | . | TRBJ1-1 | TRBV10-3 | CAISPDRFGTEAFF | TGTGCCATCAGTCCTGACAGGTTCGGCACTGAAGCTTTCTTT